A single sample is the source of the 23 T cell receptor beta chains below, sequenced in a study of blood T cell repertoires in COVID-19. Profiled with immunoSEQ multiplex PCR; TCRdb holds only in-frame clones, not every one. Altogether 150,000 to 250,000 clones are present, roughly four fifths being singletons, with the ten largest covering about 10%. Source material: PBMCs or T cells enriched from blood (not recorded which). The receptor source for this set is a man aged 35 to 55 who had recovered from COVID-19.

V usage is TRBV2 and J usage is TRBJ2-7; 8 bases are shared with TRBD2. The V gene end was trimmed by 5 bases and the J gene end by 0 bases; junction bases not matched to a gene: 6. The length of the CDR3 is 15 residues. The V gene's germline CDR1 is SNHLY and CDR2 FYNNEI. The CDR3 DNA sequence: TGTGCCAGCAGTTCCGGGACTAGGGACTCCTACGAGCAGTACGTC. It is translated as CASSSGTRDSYEQYV.

This chain links TRBV7-9 with TRBJ2-3; tentative D call: TRBD1 (5 bases). This CDR3 comprises 12 residues. The V gene lost 5 bases and the J gene lost 5 bases, with 8 bases spanning the gap. Germline lookup yields CDR1 SEHNR and CDR2 FQNEAQ (reference sequence). In DNA, the CDR3 is TGTGCCAGCAGCCCAGGGCGAGATACGCAGTATTTT. Its translation: CASSPGRDTQYF.

The chain has TRBV18 and TRBJ1-1; perhaps TRBD1 as D (5 bases). The V end lost 3 bases, the J end lost 8 bases, and 10 bases lay between the germline ends. The CDR3 spans 12 residues. CDR1 is KGHSH, CDR2 LQKENI, per germline. The CDR3 region is CASSPTQDEAFF. The CDR3 DNA follows: TGTGCCAGCTCACCCACACAGGACGAAGCTTTCTTT.

V usage is TRBV4-1 and J usage is TRBJ2-1, with 9 bases aligning to TRBD2. Per germline, CDR1 MGHRA and CDR2 YSYEKL. The CDR3 spans 17 residues. V was clipped by 1 base and J by 1 base; unmatched bases: 5. The CDR3 DNA is TGCGCCAGCAGCCAAGCGGGTAGCGGGAGTTCCTACAATGAGCAGTTCTTC. This translates into CASSQAGSGSSYNEQFF.

This clone was counted only a few times. This chain connects TRBV2 to TRBJ1-1, with TRBD1 matching 7 bases. Germline CDR1 reads SNHLY; CDR2 reads FYNNEI. The CDR3 has 15 residues. J lost 3 bases, V lost 5 bases, and 9 bases had no gene match. As DNA, the CDR3 is TGTGCCAGCAGTTCTTTTGAGACAGGGTACACTGAAGCTTTCTTT. It encodes CASSSFETGYTEAFF.

This rearrangement joins TRBV7-3 to TRBJ1-5; 7 bases line up with TRBD1. The CDR3 has 18 amino acids. With V trimmed by 3 bases and J by 0 bases, 11 bases remained unmatched. Germline V gene sequence: CDR1 SGHTA, CDR2 FQGTGA. The CDR3 DNA reads as TGTGCCAGCAGCTTTCGCGCGGGACAGTCAGATAGCAATCAGCCCCAGCATTTT. Translated: CASSFRAGQSDSNQPQHF.

In this sample, this clone turned up once. J is TRBJ1-5 and V is TRBV3-1 (or the pseudogene TRBV3-2); D is uncertain. V lost 6 bases and J lost 7, with 13 bases in between. This CDR3 contains 13 residues. CDR1 is LGHDT and CDR2 is YNNKEL in the germline V gene (reference sequence). CDR3 nucleotide sequence: TGTGCCAGCAGTGAGATCGGAGGACAGCCCCAGCATTTT. The encoded protein is CASSEIGGQPQHF.

The rearrangement joins TRBV9 to TRBJ1-2; 9 bases are shared with TRBD1. J gave up 3 bases and V 1 base, and 4 bases lay outside the gene matches. The germline CDR1 and CDR2 sequences are SGDLS and YYNGEE. This CDR3 is built from 15 residues. The CDR3: CASSVMRTGDYGYTF. CDR3 DNA sequence: TGTGCCAGCAGCGTAATGCGGACAGGGGACTATGGCTACACCTTC. The whole variable domain, filled in from reference TRBV9 and TRBJ1-2, reads DSGVTQTPKHLITATGQRVTLRCSPRSGDLSVYWYQQSLDQGLQFLIQYYNGEERAKGNILERFSAQQFPDLHSELNLSSLELGDSALYFCASSVMRTGDYGYTFGSGTRLTVV.

The chain has TRBV21-1 and TRBJ1-4; the D call TRBD1 from the table was never checked on the DNA. TRBV21-1 is assigned pseudogene status. This CDR3 is 14 amino acids long. CDR3 loop: CASCWTGDNEKLFF. The CDR3 DNA reads TGTGCCAGCTGCTGGACAGGGGATAATGAAAAACTGTTTTTT.

The CDR3 here is CSSWVGQMNTEAFF. The CDR3 nucleotides read TGCAGCTCTTGGGTAGGACAAATGAACACTGAAGCTTTCTTT. The V gene is TRBV29-1, the J gene TRBJ1-1, with a weak D call TRBD1 (5 bases). Per the germline V gene, CDR1 is SQVTM and CDR2 is ANQGSEA. The CDR3 is 14 residues long. The V end was cut by 8 bases, the J end by 0 bases, with 16 bases between.

The chain combines TRBV3-1 (or the pseudogene TRBV3-2) with TRBJ1-3; D is possibly TRBD1 (6 bases). This CDR3 spans 13 amino acids. The germline V and J ends were trimmed by 0 bases and 7 bases, with 7 bases remaining between them. Germline-derived CDR1 and CDR2 are LGHDT and YNNKEL (reference sequence). The CDR3 reads CASSQDRGNTIYF. DNA of the CDR3: TGTGCCAGCAGCCAAGATAGGGGGAACACCATATATTTT.

The chain links TRBV19 to TRBJ2-7, with D maybe TRBD1 (5 bases). The germline V and J ends were trimmed by 3 bases and 3 bases, with 9 bases remaining between them. Germline CDR1 is LNHDA and CDR2 is SQIVND (reference sequence). The CDR3 extends over 13 amino acids. CDR3 in amino acids: CASSMDIRYEQYF. The CDR3 DNA follows: TGTGCCAGTAGTATGGACATACGCTACGAGCAGTACTTC. The full variable domain, completed using reference TRBV19 and TRBJ2-7, is DGGITQSPKYLFRKEGQNVTLSCEQNLNHDAMYWYRQDPGQGLRLIYYSQIVNDFQKGDIAEGYSVSREKKESFPLTVTSAQKNPTAFYLCASSMDIRYEQYFGPGTRLTVT.

This chain connects TRBV7-9 to TRBJ2-1, with TRBD2 identical over 13 bases. With V trimmed by 5 bases and J by 3 bases, 10 bases remained unmatched. Per the germline V gene, CDR1 is SEHNR and CDR2 is FQNEAQ (reference sequence). The CDR3 has 18 amino acids. The CDR3 DNA reads TGTGCCAGCAGCCTAGGACTAGCGGGAGCCAGGGACTACAATGAGCAGTTCTTC. It encodes CASSLGLAGARDYNEQFF.

This chain uses TRBV2 with TRBJ1-1; 7 nucleotides align to TRBD1. V lost 7 bases and J lost 1; bases outside the gene matches: 3. This CDR3 spans 13 amino acids. Germline V gene sequence: CDR1 SNHLY, CDR2 FYNNEI. CDR3 sequence reads: CASIGDRNTEAFF. CDR3 sequence (DNA): TGTGCCAGCATCGGGGACAGGAACACTGAAGCTTTCTTT.

The chain recombines TRBV6-2 or TRBV6-3 with TRBJ1-1; TRBD1 aligns across 7 bases. The V gene's germline CDR1 is MNHEY and CDR2 SVGEGT. This CDR3 is built from 14 residues. With V trimmed by 6 bases and J by 4 bases, 8 bases remained unmatched. CDR3 loop: CASSRGQLFTEAFF. The CDR3 DNA follows: TGTGCCAGCAGCCGGGGACAGCTCTTCACTGAAGCTTTCTTT.

J is TRBJ1-2 and V is TRBV4-1, with 7 bases matching TRBD1. With V trimmed by 1 base and J by 1 base, 9 bases remained unmatched. There are 17 residues in the CDR3. From germline, CDR1 is MGHRA and CDR2 YSYEKL. This CDR3 reads CASSQVQGSGHNYGYTF. CDR3 nucleotides: TGCGCCAGCAGCCAAGTACAGGGGAGCGGGCATAACTATGGCTACACCTTC.

The chain uses TRBV4-3 and TRBJ1-3; 9 bases agree with TRBD1. V gave up 1 base and J gave up 5 bases; unmatched junction bases: 3. CDR1 is LGHNA and CDR2 is YSLEER in the germline V gene. The CDR3 length is 15 residues. The CDR3 sequence: CASSQGGTGRNTIYF. DNA of the CDR3: TGCGCCAGCAGCCAAGGAGGGACAGGGCGAAACACCATATATTTT.

V and J are TRBV30 and TRBJ2-7, with TRBD2 identical over 8 bases. J lost 2 bases, V lost 0 bases, and 3 bases had no gene match. Germline CDR1 and CDR2: GTSNPN and SVGIG (reference sequence). The CDR3 loop spans 14 amino acids. The CDR3 DNA sequence: TGTGCCTGGAGTGTAAAGCGGGGGCCCTACGAGCAGTACGTC. It codes for CAWSVKRGPYEQYV.

This clone was picked up a small number of times. The rearrangement joins TRBV5-6 to TRBJ1-2; TRBD1 matches at 8 bases. Germline trimming cut 3 bases from V and 1 base from J; bases unmatched to any gene: 5. Germline CDR1 is SGHDT and CDR2 is YYEEEE. CDR3 length: 15 amino acids. The CDR3 sequence is CASSSDRDNNYGYTF. CDR3 coding DNA: TGTGCCAGCAGCTCGGACAGGGATAATAACTATGGCTACACCTTC.

J is TRBJ1-5 and V is TRBV27; maybe TRBD1 (6 bases). The V end was cut by 6 bases, the J end by 1 base, with 19 bases between. The CDR3 runs 17 residues. The V gene's germline CDR1 is MNHEY and CDR2 SMNVEV (reference sequence). CDR3 bases: TGTGCCAGCAGCCAGGGACAAGGAAGTTCCAGCAATCAGCCCCAGCATTTT. Its protein product is CASSQGQGSSSNQPQHF.

The chain links TRBV30 to TRBJ1-2; 7 positions match TRBD1. This CDR3 region has 19 residues. The J segment lost 0 bases and the V segment lost 0 bases, leaving 16 bases of the junction unmatched. Germline assignment: CDR1 GTSNPN and CDR2 SVGIG (reference sequence). CDR3 nucleotides: TGTGCCTGGAGTGTTATCCCAGCAGGGGGGATCTTAGCTAACTATGGCTACACCTTC. Amino acid sequence: CAWSVIPAGGILANYGYTF. The full variable domain, its missing parts supplied by reference TRBV30 and TRBJ1-2, is SQTIHQWPATLVQPVGSPLSLECTVEGTSNPNLYWYRQAAGRGLQLLFYSVGIGQISSEVPQNLSASRPQDRQFILSSKKLLLSDSGFYLCAWSVIPAGGILANYGYTFGSGTRLTVV.

A single count supports this clone. The chain joins TRBV2 to TRBJ1-1; weak D call: TRBD1 (6 bases). This CDR3 is built from 17 residues. V was clipped by 8 bases and J by 1 base, with 23 bases between them. CDR1 is SNHLY, CDR2 FYNNEI, per germline. CDR3 loop: CASAVGALGGWNTEAFF. CDR3 DNA: TGTGCCAGCGCCGTGGGGGCTTTAGGTGGTTGGAACACTGAAGCTTTCTTT.

The chain is built from TRBV6-6 and TRBJ1-5, with a possible D match to TRBD1 (6 bases). From germline, CDR1 is MNHNY and CDR2 SVGAGI (reference sequence). Between the trimmed V and J ends, which lost 3 bases and 5 bases, there was a span of 17 bases. CDR3 length: 16 residues. The CDR3 protein is CASSYHGGGADQPQHF. The CDR3 DNA reads TGTGCCAGCAGTTATCACGGCGGGGGGGCGGATCAGCCCCAGCATTTT.